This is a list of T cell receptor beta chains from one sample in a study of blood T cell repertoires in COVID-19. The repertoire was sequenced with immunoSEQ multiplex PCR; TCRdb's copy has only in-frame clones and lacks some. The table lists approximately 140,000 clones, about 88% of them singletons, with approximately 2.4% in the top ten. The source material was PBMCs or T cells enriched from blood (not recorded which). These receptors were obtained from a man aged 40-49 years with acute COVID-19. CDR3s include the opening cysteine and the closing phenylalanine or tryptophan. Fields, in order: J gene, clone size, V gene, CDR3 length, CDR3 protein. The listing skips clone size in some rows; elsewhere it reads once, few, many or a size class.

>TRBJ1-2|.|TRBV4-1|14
CASSQDAGGYGYTF
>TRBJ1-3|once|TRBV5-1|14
CASSPQGAGNTIYF
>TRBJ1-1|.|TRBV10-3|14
CAISEGRGNTEAFF
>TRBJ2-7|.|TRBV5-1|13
CASSSNKQGEQYF
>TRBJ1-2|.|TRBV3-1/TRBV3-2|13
CASSQDRNYGYTF
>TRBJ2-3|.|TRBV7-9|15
CASSLGTGSTDTQYF
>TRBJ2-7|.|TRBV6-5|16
CASSYSPGTGTYEQYF
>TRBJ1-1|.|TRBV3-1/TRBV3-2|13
CASSLQGATEAFF
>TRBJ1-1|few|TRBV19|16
CASRGGNKGSNTEAFF
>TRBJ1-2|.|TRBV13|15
CASSPLQDRGYGYTF
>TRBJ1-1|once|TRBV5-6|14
CASSLPGRSNEAFF
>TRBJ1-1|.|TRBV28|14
CASTEGSTNTEAFF
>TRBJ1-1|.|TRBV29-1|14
CSVDEDRAGTEAFF
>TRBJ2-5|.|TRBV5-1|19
CASKPRGTSGTRIQETQYF
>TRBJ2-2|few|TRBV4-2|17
CASSQAGSESNTGELFF
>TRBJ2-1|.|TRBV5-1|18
CASSSDSGSWSSYNEQFF
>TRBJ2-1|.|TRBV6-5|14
CASRMGGDYNEQFF
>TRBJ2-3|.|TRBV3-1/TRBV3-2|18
CASSQDGGSGRSTDTQYF
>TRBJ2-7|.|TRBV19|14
CASSGPGQGGEQYF
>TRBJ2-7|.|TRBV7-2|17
CASSPLSGTGATYEQYF
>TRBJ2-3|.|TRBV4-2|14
CASSSGLPTDTQYF
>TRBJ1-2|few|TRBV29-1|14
CSVPFAGGNYGYTF
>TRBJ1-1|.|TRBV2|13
CASGGGFNTEAFF
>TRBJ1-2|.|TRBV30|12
CAWGTTGTGYTF
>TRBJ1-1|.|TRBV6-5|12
CASRTVNTEAFF
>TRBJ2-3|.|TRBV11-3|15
CASSLGGGATDTQYF
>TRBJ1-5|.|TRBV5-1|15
CASSLAGGFNQPQHF
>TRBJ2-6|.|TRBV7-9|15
CASSSTETGANVLTF
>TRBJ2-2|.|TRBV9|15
CASSVTGSNTGELFF
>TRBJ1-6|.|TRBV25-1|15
CASSEWNRGGSPLHF
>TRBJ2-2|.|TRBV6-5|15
CASSRLGGRAGELFF
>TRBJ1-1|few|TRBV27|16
CASSLRQGPAATEAFF
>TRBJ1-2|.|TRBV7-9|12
CASSSGSYGYTF
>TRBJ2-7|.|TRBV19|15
CASSIVRTGTYEQYF
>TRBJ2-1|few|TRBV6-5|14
CASSPQGAPDRQFF
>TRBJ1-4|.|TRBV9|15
CASSVMPSTGEKLFF
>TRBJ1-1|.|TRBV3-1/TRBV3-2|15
CASSQWGGGITEAFF
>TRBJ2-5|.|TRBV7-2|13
CASTPDSPETQYF
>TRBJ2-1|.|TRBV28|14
CASSPSLAENEQFF
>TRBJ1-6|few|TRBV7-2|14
CASSLKPTDSPLHF
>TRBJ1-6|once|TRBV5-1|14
CASSSGTPNSPLHF
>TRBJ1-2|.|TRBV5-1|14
CASSLGQGPILYTF
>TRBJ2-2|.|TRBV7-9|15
CASSLGGANTGELFF
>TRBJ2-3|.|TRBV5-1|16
CASSLASGVNTDTQYF
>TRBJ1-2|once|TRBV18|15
CASSQSSLGDYGYTF
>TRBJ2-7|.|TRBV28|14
CASSFSSGSYEQYF
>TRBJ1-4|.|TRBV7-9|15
CASIETGGEWEKLFF
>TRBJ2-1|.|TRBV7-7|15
CASSLTAPPGDEQFF
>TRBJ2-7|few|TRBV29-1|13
CSVEKTAGGEQYF